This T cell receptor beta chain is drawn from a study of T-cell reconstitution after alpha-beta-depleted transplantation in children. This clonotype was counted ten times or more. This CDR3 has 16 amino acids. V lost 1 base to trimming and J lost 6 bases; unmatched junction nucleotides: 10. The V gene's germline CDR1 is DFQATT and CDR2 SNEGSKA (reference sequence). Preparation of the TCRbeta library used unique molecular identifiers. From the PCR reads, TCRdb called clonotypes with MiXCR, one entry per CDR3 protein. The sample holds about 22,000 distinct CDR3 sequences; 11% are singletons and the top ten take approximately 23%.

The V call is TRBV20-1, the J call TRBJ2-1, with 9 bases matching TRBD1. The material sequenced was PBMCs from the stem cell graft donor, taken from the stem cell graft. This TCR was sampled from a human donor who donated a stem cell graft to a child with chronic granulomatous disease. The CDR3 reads CSARGAFGTGINEQFF. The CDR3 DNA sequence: TGCAGTGCTAGAGGGGCCTTCGGGACAGGGATCAATGAGCAGTTCTTC.